This T cell receptor (beta chain) was obtained from a study of shared clonotypes between healthy human individuals. TCRdb keeps only in-frame clones here, not all; method: immunoSEQ multiplex PCR. The table lists under 1,100,000 clones, more than 60% of them singletons. The CDR3 length is 11 residues. Trimming cost V 3 bases and J 10 bases, with 9 bases left between them. Germline V gives CDR1 SNHLY, CDR2 FYNNEI. This TCR was sampled from a man in his late teens or twenties in good health. The specimen sequenced was memory CD4+ T cells sorted from blood. As to subset: CD45RA-negative fraction. The chain couples TRBV2 to TRBJ1-1; the D gene is possibly TRBD1 (5 bases). CDR3 nucleotides: TGTGCCAGCAGTGATTACGGGGGAGCTTTCTTT. Translating gives CASSDYGGAFF.